This T cell receptor (beta chain) derives from a study of cytomegalovirus exposure and HLA in healthy donors. Study-wide background: A previous analysis identified 100 million or so unique TCR beta sequences derived from 180 million or so T cells.

60 Vbeta and 13 Jbeta primers were used in PCR. Here immunoSEQ multiplex PCR was the method, and the copy in TCRdb shows in-frame clones only, minus some. The sample consists of some 150,000 clones, roughly four fifths of them appearing once. The CDR3 runs 16 residues. The V and J ends lost 1 base and 2 bases respectively, with 15 bases between them. The germline gives CDR1 MNHNS, CDR2 SASEGT. Concerning this clone itself: Antigen unknown.

General study points: Later analysis found that TCR beta chains associated with HLA were more clonally expanded than other, equally common chains. Evidence from a later analysis indicated that most CMV-associated TCR beta chains looked HLA-restricted.

The chain has TRBV6-1 and TRBJ2-7; TRBD1 is a possible D gene (5 bases). This TCR derives from a woman in her forties in good health and CMV-seronegative. Source material: PBMCs. CDR3 sequence: CASSEVGDSLAYEQYF. The CDR3 nucleotides are TGTGCCAGCAGTGAAGTGGGCGACAGCCTAGCCTACGAGCAGTACTTC.